This TCR beta chain was sequenced for a study of long-term antiretroviral therapy in people with HIV. Study-wide points: Subsequent to ART, diversity was augmented yet persisted below that of transplant donor controls. Across all time points, the repertoire was dominated by clones that expanded before ART.

None of the participants with HIV were treated outside the United States. immunoSEQ v3.0 was run at survey level. Assay used: immunoSEQ multiplex PCR; TCRdb lists only in-frame clones, some missing. The table includes more than 20,000 clones, 70% to 90% detected once. Germline V gene lookup returns CDR1 LNHNV and CDR2 YYDKDF (reference sequence). There are 13 residues in the CDR3. The germline V and J ends were trimmed by 0 bases and 8 bases, with 10 bases remaining between them. For this clone: Its antigen is undetermined.

The chain has TRBV15 and TRBJ1-2; D gene unclear. The clonotype comes from a woman in her 30s with HIV. The sample in question was unsorted PBMCs, obtained 1.9 years after starting antiretroviral therapy. The CDR3 DNA reads as TGTGCCACCAGCAGAGACAGCAAAGGGGGCTACACCTTC. It yields the protein CATSRDSKGGYTF. Full variable domain (outside the CDR3, taken from reference TRBV15 and TRBJ1-2): DAMVIQNPRYQVTQFGKPVTLSCSQTLNHNVMYWYQQKSSQAPKLLFHYYDKDFNNEADTPDNFQSRRPNTSFCFLDIRSPGLGDTAMYLCATSRDSKGGYTFGSGTRLTVV.